This T cell receptor (beta chain) was recovered during a study of technical replicates of blood from several donors. Sequencing used immunoSEQ multiplex PCR; TCRdb keeps in-frame clones, though not all of them. The profile covers about 85,000 clones, with roughly 94% appearing a single time and 0.25% taken by the ten largest. There are 15 residues in the CDR3. Germline CDR1 and CDR2: MNHEY and SMNVEV (reference sequence). Trimming cost V 3 bases and J 6 bases, with 17 bases left between them. The source of this sequence is a human donor in good health. V is TRBV27 and J is TRBJ1-2, with TRBD1 as a possible D gene (6 bases). The material sequenced was T cells isolated from PBMCs. The CDR3 DNA is TGTGCCAGCAGTTTGAGGGGGGGGAGTGGGGATGGCTACACCTTC. This sequence encodes CASSLRGGSGDGYTF.